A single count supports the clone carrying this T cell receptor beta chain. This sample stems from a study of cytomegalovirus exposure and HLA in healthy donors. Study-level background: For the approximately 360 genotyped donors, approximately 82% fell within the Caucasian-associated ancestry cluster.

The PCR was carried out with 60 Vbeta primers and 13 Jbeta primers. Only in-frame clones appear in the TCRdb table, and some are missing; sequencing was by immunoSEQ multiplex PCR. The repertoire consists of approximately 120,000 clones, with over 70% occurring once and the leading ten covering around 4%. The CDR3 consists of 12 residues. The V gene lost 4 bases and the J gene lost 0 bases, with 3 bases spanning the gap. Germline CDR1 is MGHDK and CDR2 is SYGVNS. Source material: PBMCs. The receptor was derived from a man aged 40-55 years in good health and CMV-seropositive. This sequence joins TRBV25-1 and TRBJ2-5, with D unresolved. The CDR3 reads CASSAYQETQYF. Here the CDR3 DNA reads TGTGCCAGCAGTGCGTACCAAGAGACCCAGTACTTC.